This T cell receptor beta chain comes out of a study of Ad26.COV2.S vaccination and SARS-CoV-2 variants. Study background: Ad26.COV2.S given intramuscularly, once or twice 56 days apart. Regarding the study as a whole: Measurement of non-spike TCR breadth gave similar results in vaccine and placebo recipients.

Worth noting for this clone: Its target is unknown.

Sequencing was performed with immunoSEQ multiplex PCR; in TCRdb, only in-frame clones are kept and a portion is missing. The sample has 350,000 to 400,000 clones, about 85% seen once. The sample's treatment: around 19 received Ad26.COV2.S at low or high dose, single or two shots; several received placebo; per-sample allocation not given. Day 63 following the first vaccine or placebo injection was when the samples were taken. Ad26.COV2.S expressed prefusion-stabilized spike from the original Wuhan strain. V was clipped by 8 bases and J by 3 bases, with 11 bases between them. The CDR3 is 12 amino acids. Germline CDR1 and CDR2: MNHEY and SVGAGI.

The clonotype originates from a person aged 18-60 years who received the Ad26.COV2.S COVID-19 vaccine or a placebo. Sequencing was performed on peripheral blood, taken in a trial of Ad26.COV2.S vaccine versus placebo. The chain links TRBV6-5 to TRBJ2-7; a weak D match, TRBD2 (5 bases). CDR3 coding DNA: TGTGCCAGCCGGGATCTAATCTACGAGCAGTACTTC. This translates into CASRDLIYEQYF.